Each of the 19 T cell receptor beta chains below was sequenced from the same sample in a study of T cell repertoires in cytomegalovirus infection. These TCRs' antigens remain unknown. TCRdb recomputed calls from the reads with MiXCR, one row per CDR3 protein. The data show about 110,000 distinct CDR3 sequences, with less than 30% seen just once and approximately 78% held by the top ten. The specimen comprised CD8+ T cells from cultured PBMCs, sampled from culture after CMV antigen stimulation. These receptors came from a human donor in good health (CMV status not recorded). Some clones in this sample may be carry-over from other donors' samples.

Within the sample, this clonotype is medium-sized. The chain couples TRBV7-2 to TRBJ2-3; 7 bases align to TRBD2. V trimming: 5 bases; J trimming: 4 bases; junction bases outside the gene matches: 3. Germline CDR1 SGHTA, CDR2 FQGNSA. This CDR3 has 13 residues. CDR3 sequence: CASSPTSSDTQYF. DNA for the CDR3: TGTGCCAGCAGCCCGACTAGCTCAGATACGCAGTATTTT.

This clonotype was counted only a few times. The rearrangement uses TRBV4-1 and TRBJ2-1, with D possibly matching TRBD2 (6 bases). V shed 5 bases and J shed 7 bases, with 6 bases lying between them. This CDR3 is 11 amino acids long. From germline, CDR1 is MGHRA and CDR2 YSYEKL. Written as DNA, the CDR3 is TGCGCCAGCAGCGGGAGGAATGAGCAGTTCTTC. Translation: CASSGRNEQFF.

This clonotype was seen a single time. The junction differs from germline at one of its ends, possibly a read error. The CDR3 protein is CACSQGEDGMNTEAFF. Here the CDR3 DNA reads TGCGCCTGCAGCCAAGGGGAGGACGGAATGAACACTGAAGCTTTCTTT. The rearrangement uses TRBV4-1 and TRBJ1-1, with D possibly being TRBD1 (5 bases). The CDR3 sequence is 16 residues long. The V gene's germline CDR1 is MGHRA and CDR2 YSYEKL.

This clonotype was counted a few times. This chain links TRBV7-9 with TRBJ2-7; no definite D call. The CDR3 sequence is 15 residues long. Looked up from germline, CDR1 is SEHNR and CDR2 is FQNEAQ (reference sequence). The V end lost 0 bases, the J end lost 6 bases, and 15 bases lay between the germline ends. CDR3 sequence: CASSLAIGANPEQYF. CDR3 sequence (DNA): TGTGCCAGCAGCTTAGCGATCGGAGCCAATCCCGAGCAGTACTTC.

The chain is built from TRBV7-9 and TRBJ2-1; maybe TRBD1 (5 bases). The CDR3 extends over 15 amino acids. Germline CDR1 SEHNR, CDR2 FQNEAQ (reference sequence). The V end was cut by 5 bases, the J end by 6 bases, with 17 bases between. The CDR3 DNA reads TGTGCCAGCAGCCCCTTGCAAGGGGCTGCCAATGAGCAGTTCTTC. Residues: CASSPLQGAANEQFF.

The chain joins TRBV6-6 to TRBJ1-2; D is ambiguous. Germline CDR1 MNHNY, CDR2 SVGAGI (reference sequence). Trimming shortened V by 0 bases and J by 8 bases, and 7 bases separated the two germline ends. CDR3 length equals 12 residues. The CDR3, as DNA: TGTGCCAGCAGTTACTCGGCAGCGGGCTACACCTTC. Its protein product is CASSYSAAGYTF.

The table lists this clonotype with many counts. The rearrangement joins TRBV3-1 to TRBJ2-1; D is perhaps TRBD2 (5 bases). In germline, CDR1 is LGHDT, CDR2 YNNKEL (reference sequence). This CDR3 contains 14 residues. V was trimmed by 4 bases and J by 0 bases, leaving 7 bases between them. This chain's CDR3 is CASSPAGSYNEQFF. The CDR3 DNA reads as TGTGCCAGCAGCCCCGCGGGCTCCTACAATGAGCAGTTCTTC.

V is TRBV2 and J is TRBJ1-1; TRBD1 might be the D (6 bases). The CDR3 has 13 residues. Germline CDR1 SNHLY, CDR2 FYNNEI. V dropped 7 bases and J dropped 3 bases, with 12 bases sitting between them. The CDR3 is CASIGEGDTEAFF. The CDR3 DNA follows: TGTGCCAGCATTGGTGAGGGGGACACTGAAGCTTTCTTT.

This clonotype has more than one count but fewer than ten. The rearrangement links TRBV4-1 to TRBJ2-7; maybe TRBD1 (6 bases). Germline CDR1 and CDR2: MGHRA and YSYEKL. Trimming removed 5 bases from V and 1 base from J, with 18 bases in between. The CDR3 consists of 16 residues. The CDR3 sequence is CASSYSAGQSSYEQYF. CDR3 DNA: TGCGCCAGCAGCTACTCAGCTGGACAGAGTTCCTACGAGCAGTACTTC.

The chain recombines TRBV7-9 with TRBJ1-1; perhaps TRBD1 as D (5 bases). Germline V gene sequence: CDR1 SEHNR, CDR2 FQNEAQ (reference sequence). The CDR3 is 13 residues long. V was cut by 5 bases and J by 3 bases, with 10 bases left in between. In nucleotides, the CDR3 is TGTGCCAGCAGCGCCATGGGGGACACTGAAGCTTTCTTT. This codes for CASSAMGDTEAFF.

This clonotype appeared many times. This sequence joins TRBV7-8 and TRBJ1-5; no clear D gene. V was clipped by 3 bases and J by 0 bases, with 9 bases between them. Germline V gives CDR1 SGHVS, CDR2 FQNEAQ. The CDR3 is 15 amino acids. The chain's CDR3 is CASSLDPNSNQPQHF. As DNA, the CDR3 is TGTGCCAGCAGCTTGGATCCGAATAGCAATCAGCCCCAGCATTTT. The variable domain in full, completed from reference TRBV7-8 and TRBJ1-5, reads GAGVSQSPRYKVAKRGQDVALRCDPISGHVSLFWYQQALGQGPEFLTYFQNEAQLDKSGLPSDRFFAERPEGSVSTLKIQRTQQEDSAVYLCASSLDPNSNQPQHFGDGTRLSIL.

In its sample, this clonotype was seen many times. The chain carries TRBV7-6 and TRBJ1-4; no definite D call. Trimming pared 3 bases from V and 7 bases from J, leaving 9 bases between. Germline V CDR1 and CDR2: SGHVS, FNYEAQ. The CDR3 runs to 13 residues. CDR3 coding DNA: TGTGCCAGCAGCTTTGGCGAGGGTGAAAAACTGTTTTTT. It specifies CASSFGEGEKLFF.

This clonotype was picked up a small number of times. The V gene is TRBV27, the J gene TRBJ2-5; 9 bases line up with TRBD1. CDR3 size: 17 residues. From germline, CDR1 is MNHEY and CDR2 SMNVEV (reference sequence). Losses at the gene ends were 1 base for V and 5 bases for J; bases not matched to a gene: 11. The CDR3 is CASSLFVPGQGTETQYF. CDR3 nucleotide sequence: TGTGCCAGCAGTTTATTTGTCCCGGGACAGGGAACGGAGACCCAGTACTTC.

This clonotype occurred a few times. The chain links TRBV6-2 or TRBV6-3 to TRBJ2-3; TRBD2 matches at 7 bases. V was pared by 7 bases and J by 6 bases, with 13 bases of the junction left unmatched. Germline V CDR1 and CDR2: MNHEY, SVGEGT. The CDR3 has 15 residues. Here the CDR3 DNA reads TGTGCCAGCAACAGTAGGGACTACCCCCCGGATACGCAGTATTTT. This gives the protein CASNSRDYPPDTQYF.

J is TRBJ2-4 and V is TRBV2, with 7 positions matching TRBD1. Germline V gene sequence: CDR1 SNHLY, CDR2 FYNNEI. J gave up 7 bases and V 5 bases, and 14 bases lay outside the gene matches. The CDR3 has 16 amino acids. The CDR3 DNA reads TGTGCCAGCAGTTTTCTTAGGGGGCAAGGTCCCAACATTCAGTACTTC. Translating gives CASSFLRGQGPNIQYF. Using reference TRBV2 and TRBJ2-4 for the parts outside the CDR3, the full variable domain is EPEVTQTPSHQVTQMGQEVILRCVPISNHLYFYWYRQILGQKVEFLVSFYNNEISEKSEIFDDQFSVERPDGSNFTLKIRSTKLEDSAMYFCASSFLRGQGPNIQYFGAGTRLSVL.

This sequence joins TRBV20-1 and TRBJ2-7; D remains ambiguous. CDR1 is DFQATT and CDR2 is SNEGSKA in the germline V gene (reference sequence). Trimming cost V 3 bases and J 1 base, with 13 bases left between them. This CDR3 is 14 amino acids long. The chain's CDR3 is CSASVTALSYEQYF. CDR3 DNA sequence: TGCAGTGCTAGTGTTACAGCTTTATCCTACGAGCAGTACTTC.

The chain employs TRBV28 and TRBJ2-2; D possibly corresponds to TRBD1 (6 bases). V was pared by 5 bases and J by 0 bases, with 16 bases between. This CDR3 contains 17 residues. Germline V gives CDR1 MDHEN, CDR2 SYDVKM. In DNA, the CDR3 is TGTGCCAGCAGTCCGAGACCCGGGACAACGAACACCGGGGAGCTGTTTTTT. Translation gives CASSPRPGTTNTGELFF.

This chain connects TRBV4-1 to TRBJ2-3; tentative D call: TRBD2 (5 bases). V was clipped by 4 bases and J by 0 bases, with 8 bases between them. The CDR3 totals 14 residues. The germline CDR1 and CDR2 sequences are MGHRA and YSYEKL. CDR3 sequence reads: CASSLRTSTDTQYF. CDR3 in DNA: TGCGCCAGCAGCCTACGGACTAGCACAGATACGCAGTATTTT.

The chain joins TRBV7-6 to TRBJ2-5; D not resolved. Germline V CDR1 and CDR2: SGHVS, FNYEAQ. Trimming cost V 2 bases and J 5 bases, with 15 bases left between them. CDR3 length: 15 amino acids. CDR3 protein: CASSLTLTVMETQYF. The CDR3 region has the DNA TGTGCCAGCAGCTTAACGTTGACGGTCATGGAGACCCAGTACTTC.